This TCR beta chain was captured in a study of PD-1 blockade in classical Hodgkin lymphoma. This CDR3 has 16 amino acids. Trimming at V came to 2 bases and at J to 6 bases, leaving 6 bases not matched to a gene. CDR1 SGDLS and CDR2 YYNGEE come from the germline V gene. The method was immunoSEQ multiplex PCR; TCRdb's version includes in-frame clones alone and lacks a portion of them. Counted here are more than 25,000 clones, more than 80% occurring once; the ten biggest clones make up about 0.34%. The time point: newly diagnosed, previously untreated cHL patient sample. Purification of CD4+ T cells from thawed PBMCs was achieved by magnetic negative selection.

V is TRBV9 and J is TRBJ2-3; the match to TRBD2 covers 13 bases. This clonotype originated in a human donor with classical Hodgkin lymphoma. The sequencing input was CD4+ T cells from blood. The CDR3 DNA is TGTGCCAGCAGCGTTGCCGGGACTAGCGGGGTGGATACGCAGTATTTT. It is translated as CASSVAGTSGVDTQYF. Supplemented by reference TRBV9 and TRBJ2-3, the full variable domain reads DSGVTQTPKHLITATGQRVTLRCSPRSGDLSVYWYQQSLDQGLQFLIQYYNGEERAKGNILERFSAQQFPDLHSELNLSSLELGDSALYFCASSVAGTSGVDTQYFGPGTRLTVL.